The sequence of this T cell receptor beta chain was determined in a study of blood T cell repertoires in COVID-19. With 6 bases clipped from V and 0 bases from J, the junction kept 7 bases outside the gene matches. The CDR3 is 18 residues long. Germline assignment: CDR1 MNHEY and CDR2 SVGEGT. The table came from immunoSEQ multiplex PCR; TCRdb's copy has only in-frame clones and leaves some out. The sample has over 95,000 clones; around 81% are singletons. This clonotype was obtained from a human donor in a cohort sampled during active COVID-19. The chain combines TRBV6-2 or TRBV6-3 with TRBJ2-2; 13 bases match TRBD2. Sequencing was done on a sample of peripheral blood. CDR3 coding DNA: TGTGCCAGCAGCGGACTAGCGGGAGTTGTAGCGAACACCGGGGAGCTGTTTTTT. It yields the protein CASSGLAGVVANTGELFF.